The rows below give T cell receptor beta chains drawn from one sample of a study of molecular identifiers for immune sequencing clone quantification. In TCRdb, the PCR reads were re-called with MiXCR into one record per CDR3 protein. The sample comprises 30,000 to 40,000 distinct CDR3 sequences, 19% of which are singletons, and 0.9% to 1.2% rests with the top ten. Sequenced: naive CD8+ T cells from blood, with Jurkat cell RNA spiked in. The receptors stem from a human donor in good health. Some libraries in this study had Jurkat cell RNA spiked in. CDR3s include the opening cysteine and the closing phenylalanine or tryptophan. Clone size is not always given. Where it is, it says once, few, many or a class for expanded clones.

v_call	clone_size	j_call	cdr3_aa
TRBV7-2	many	TRBJ2-6	CASSLKKGAAGANVLTF
TRBV7-9	many	TRBJ2-7	CASRPDSLYEQYF
TRBV4-1	.	TRBJ1-1	CASSHDRAGDTEAFF
TRBV4-3	.	TRBJ2-1	CASSQDAGSSYNEQFF
TRBV5-1	many	TRBJ2-3	CASSLAGADTQYF
TRBV9	many	TRBJ2-7	CASSVGNRAFGYEQYF
TRBV2	many	TRBJ2-1	CATDPGGGYNEQFF
TRBV20-1	.	TRBJ2-1	CSARDHSPSGRKSSYNEQFF
TRBV3-2	many	TRBJ2-7	CASSQDTGGRGHEQYF
TRBV27	many	TRBJ2-7	CASSLMYTGAYEQYF
TRBV30	few	TRBJ1-4	CAWSVGPGTTNEKLFF
TRBV10-2	.	TRBJ2-3	CASSESSVNSRGDTQYF
TRBV14	few	TRBJ2-2	CASSQERRGRVWTGELFF
TRBV7-9	few	TRBJ2-1	CASSWTVVEQFF
TRBV28	many	TRBJ2-7	CASSQGTSSYEQYF
TRBV7-8	many	TRBJ2-7	CASSFSVRAASYEQYF
TRBV27	many	TRBJ1-6	CASSFGGAGYNSPLHF
TRBV11-2	many	TRBJ2-6	CASSLAPRGEVFSGANVLTF
TRBV15	many	TRBJ2-1	CATSTGTGFNEQFF
TRBV30	.	TRBJ2-7	CAWSVGAGAYEQYF
TRBV12-3/TRBV12-4	many	TRBJ2-5	CATRELGRDGTQYF
TRBV9	.	TRBJ2-1	CASSVIGDGNEQFF
TRBV4-1	few	TRBJ1-2	CASSPQSDGHFYGYTF
TRBV27	many	TRBJ1-1	CASSSDLGGTEAFF
TRBV24-1	.	TRBJ2-1	CATSELPGREPNEQFF
TRBV5-4	many	TRBJ2-7	CASSLREAPYEQYF
TRBV7-9	many	TRBJ2-7	CASSANRGRSVQYF
TRBV7-8	many	TRBJ2-3	CASRVSGGSTDTQYF
TRBV28	medium-sized	TRBJ2-7	CASSPGPGLAVEQYF
TRBV4-1	many	TRBJ2-3	CASSHPAGGTDTQYF
TRBV6-2/TRBV6-3	medium-sized	TRBJ2-7	CASKGRGRASYEQYF
TRBV11-2	.	TRBJ1-6	CASSYGSGPLHF
TRBV11-2	.	TRBJ2-7	CASSLLVASYEQYF
TRBV7-9	.	TRBJ2-7	CASSLGGQGDYEQCF